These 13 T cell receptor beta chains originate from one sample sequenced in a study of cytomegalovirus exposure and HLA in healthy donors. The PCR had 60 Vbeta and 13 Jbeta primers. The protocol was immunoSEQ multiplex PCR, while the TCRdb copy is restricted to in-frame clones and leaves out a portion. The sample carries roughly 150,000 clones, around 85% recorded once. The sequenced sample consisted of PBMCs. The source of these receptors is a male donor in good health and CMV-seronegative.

The CDR3 DNA sequence: TGTGCCAGCTCACCAGGGGCAGGGGGAGATACGCAGTATTTT. Translated, it gives CASSPGAGGDTQYF. This chain connects TRBV18 to TRBJ2-3, with 7 nucleotides matching TRBD1. The V segment lost 2 bases and the J segment 5 bases; nucleotides outside the gene matches: 4. Germline lookup yields CDR1 KGHSH and CDR2 LQKENI. This CDR3 spans 14 amino acids. Full variable domain (remainder filled in from reference TRBV18 and TRBJ2-3): NAGVMQNPRHLVRRRGQEARLRCSPMKGHSHVYWYRQLPEEGLKFMVYLQKENIIDESGMPKERFSAEFPKEGPSILRIQQVVRGDSAAYFCASSPGAGGDTQYFGPGTRLTVL.

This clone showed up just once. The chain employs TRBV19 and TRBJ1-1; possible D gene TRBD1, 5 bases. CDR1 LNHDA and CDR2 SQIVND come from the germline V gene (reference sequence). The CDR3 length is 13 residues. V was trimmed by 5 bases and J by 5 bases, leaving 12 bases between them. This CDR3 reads CASSVQPGTEAFF. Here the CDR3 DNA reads TGTGCCAGTAGTGTACAACCAGGGACTGAAGCTTTCTTT.

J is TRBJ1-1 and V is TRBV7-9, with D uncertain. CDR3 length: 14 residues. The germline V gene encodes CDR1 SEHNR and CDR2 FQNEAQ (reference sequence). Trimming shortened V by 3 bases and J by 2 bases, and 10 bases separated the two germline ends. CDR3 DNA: TGTGCCAGCAGCTTGGGCAGACAAAACACTGAAGCTTTCTTT. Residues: CASSLGRQNTEAFF.

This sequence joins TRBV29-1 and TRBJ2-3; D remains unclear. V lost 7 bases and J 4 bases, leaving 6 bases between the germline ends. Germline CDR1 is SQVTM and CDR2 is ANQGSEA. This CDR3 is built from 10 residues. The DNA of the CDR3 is TGCAGCGCCGTCGCAGATACGCAGTATTTT. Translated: CSAVADTQYF.

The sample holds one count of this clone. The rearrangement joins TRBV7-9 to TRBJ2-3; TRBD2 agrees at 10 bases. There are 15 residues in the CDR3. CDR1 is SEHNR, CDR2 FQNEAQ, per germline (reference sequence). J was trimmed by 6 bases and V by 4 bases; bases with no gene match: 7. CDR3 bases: TGTGCCAGCAGCTACAGCGGGGGGGCTGGTGATACGCAGTATTTT. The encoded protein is CASSYSGGAGDTQYF. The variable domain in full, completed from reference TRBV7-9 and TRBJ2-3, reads DTGVSQNPRHKITKRGQNVTFRCDPISEHNRLYWYRQTLGQGPEFLTYFQNEAQLEKSRLLSDRFSAERPKGSFSTLEIQRTEQGDSAMYLCASSYSGGAGDTQYFGPGTRLTVL.

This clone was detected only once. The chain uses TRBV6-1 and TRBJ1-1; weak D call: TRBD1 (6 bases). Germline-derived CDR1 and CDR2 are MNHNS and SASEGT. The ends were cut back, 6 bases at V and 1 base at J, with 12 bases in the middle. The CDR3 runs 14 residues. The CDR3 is CASRGHARNTEAFF. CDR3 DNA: TGTGCCAGCAGGGGACATGCTCGGAACACTGAAGCTTTCTTT.

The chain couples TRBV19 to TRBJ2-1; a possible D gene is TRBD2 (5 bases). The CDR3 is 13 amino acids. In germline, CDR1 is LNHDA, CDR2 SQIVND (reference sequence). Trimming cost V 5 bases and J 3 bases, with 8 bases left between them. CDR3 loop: CASSARGYNEQFF. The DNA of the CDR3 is TGTGCCAGTAGTGCTCGGGGCTACAATGAGCAGTTCTTC.

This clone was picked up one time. The chain's CDR3 is CSAREEETQYF. Written as DNA, the CDR3 is TGCAGTGCTAGAGAGGAGGAGACCCAGTACTTC. The chain is built from TRBV20-1 and TRBJ2-5; D not certain. Trimming took off 0 bases at V and 5 bases at J, with 4 bases between the two ends. In germline, CDR1 is DFQATT, CDR2 SNEGSKA (reference sequence). This CDR3 is 11 amino acids long.

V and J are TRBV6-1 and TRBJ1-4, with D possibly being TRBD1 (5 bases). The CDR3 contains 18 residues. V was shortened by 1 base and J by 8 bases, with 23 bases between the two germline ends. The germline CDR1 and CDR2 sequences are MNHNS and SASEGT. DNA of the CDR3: TGTGCCAGCAGTGAAGAGGCATTGGTAGGCAGGGCAGGGGAAAAACTGTTTTTT. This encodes CASSEEALVGRAGEKLFF.

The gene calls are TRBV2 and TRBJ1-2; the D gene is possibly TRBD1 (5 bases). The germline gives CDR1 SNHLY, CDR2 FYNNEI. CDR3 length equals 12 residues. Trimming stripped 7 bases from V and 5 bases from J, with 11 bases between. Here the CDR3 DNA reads TGTGCCAGCACTTCAGGGCCGTATGGCTACACCTTC. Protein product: CASTSGPYGYTF.

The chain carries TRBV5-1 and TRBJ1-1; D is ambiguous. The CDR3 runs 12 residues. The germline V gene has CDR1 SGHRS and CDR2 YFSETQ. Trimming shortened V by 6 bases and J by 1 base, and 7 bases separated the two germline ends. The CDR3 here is CASKEGNTEAFF. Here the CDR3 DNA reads TGCGCCAGCAAGGAGGGGAACACTGAAGCTTTCTTT. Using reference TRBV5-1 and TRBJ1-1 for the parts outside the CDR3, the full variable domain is KAGVTQTPRYLIKTRGQQVTLSCSPISGHRSVSWYQQTPGQGLQFLFEYFSETQRNKGNFPGRFSGRQFSNSRSEMNVSTLELGDSALYLCASKEGNTEAFFGQGTRLTVV.

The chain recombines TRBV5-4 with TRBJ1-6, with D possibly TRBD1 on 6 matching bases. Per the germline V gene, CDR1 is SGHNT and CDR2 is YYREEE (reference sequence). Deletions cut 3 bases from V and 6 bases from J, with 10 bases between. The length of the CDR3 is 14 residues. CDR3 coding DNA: TGTGCCAGCAGCTGGACAGTCGGTAATTCACCCCTCCACTTT. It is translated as CASSWTVGNSPLHF.

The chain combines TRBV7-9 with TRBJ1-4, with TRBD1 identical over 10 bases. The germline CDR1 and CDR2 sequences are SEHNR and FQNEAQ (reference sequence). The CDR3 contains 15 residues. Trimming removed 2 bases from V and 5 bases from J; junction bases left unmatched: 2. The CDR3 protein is CASSLTGQGNEKLFF. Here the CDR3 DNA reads TGTGCCAGCAGCTTAACGGGACAGGGGAATGAAAAACTGTTTTTT.